Listed below are T cell receptor beta chains from one sample, sequenced in a study of cytomegalovirus exposure and HLA in healthy donors. Profiling relied on immunoSEQ multiplex PCR, and the TCRdb table lists in-frame clones only, not all of them. Counted here are under 400,000 clones, 70% to 90% occurring once; the ten biggest clones make up approximately 0.96%. Material for sequencing was PBMCs. These receptors were obtained from a man younger than 40 in good health and CMV-seronegative. Both conserved end residues are part of each CDR3. A D gene is named only where the DNA matches it firmly. Clone size is not always given. Where it is, it says once, few, many or a class for expanded clones.

d_call,clone_size,j_call,v_call,cdr3_nt,cdr3_aa
TRBD1,.,TRBJ2-3,TRBV5-1,TGCGCCAGCAGCCGAACATCGACAGGGGAGAGTCTTACGCAGTATTTT,CASSRTSTGESLTQYF
.,.,TRBJ1-3,TRBV5-6,TGTGCCAGCAGTATACAGGGAATTCTGTCCCTACCTGGAAACACCATATATTTT,CASSIQGILSLPGNTIYF
.,.,TRBJ2-1,TRBV5-5,TGTGCCAGCACACGACTCGATACAGGCTTTGAGCAGTTCTTC,CASTRLDTGFEQFF
TRBD1,.,TRBJ2-7,TRBV5-1,TGCGCCAGCAGCAACGGACAGGTCGGTAGCCACGAGCAGTACTTC,CASSNGQVGSHEQYF
TRBD1,once,TRBJ1-1,TRBV6-5,TGTGCCAGCAGTTGGGACAGAGGAACTGAAGCTTTCTTT,CASSWDRGTEAFF
.,.,TRBJ1-1,TRBV14,TGTGCCAGCAGCCACTCGACTGAAGCTTTCTTT,CASSHSTEAFF
TRBD1,.,TRBJ1-4,TRBV2,TGTGCCAGCAGAGACCTTCCGGGACAGGGGAGAACTAATGAAAAACTGTTTTTT,CASRDLPGQGRTNEKLFF
.,.,TRBJ1-6,TRBV4-3,TGCGCCAGCAGCCAAGACAGGGGTCGTAATTCACCCCTCCACTTT,CASSQDRGRNSPLHF
.,.,TRBJ2-5,TRBV9,TGTGCCAGCAGCGTAGGGGCTACCGAGGGAGAGACCCAGTACTTC,CASSVGATEGETQYF
TRBD1,.,TRBJ2-7,TRBV27,TGTGCCAGCAGTTTACCCTTCCGCGACAGGGTCGCCTACGAGCAGTACTTC,CASSLPFRDRVAYEQYF
TRBD1,.,TRBJ1-4,TRBV6-6,TGTGCCAGCGTCCCCAGACAGGGGAGTGAAAAACTGTTTTTT,CASVPRQGSEKLFF